This T cell receptor beta chain derives from a study of molecular identifiers for immune sequencing clone quantification listed by TCRdb under 2018. Study-wide context: In a replicate experiment, RNA from about 19,000 or 110,000 naive CD8 T cells was split into five aliquots, four of which were sequenced. This methods study benchmarked molecular-identifier clustering-based TCR repertoire sequencing (MIDCIRS) and TCR RNA copy counting, using CD8 T cells to do so.

Libraries were constructed by PCR. Data came from a NextSeq 500. Preparation of bulk TCR libraries followed a previously described approach, with the TCR primers listed in Table S5. The Qiagen AllPrep DNA/RNA kit was used to purify total RNA. Before analysis, reads from multiple sequencing runs of one library were combined. Per the authors' processing: Reads were retained only if their TCR constant sequence matched exactly, and those retained reads were trimmed to 150 nt and grouped according to their 12-nt molecular barcodes. Reads in each barcode group were sub-clustered using a 15% Levenshtein threshold, and a quality-weighted consensus sequence was built for each RNA molecule. Non-functional sequences were excluded, and lower-count sequences lying one edit away from another sequence were also excluded. Based on fitting two negative binomial distributions, any barcode sub-cluster with under 20% of the maximum read count was discarded. In-frame beta chains were kept once TCRdb had trimmed the public reads at Q25 with fastp and called clones with MiXCR. Rows matching on CDR3 protein sequence are summarized as one entry with the most common DNA and genes. These V and J calls rely on TCRdb rather than the paper's analysis. For this sample there are 400,000 to 600,000 distinct CDR3 sequences; roughly 25% appear just once. Of the sample, roughly 0.79% falls within the top ten clones.

V is cut by 5 bases and J by 6 bases, and the space between the germline ends is 14 bases. Counted from cysteine to phenylalanine, this CDR3 has 12 amino acids. CDR3 DNA only is kept here, 36 bases in frame from base 1. The germline V gene encodes CDR1 SQVTM and CDR2 ANQGSEA. Beyond this particular receptor, the publication reports: In CMV-specific effector cells, clones with more than 20 RNA copies contained over 98% of molecules, whereas in naive cells such clones contained under 1% of molecules. Modeling gave approximately 3 recovered TCR RNA copies per cell versus about 10 by digital PCR, implying approximately 32% capture efficiency. Naive libraries contained spiked-in Jurkat TCR RNA (more than 9 copies' worth), which is not part of the donor repertoire. Without barcode sub-clustering, chimeric consensus sequences inflated TCR diversity; chimeras reached as high as 47%. Highly expanded clone sizes could be underestimated because identical TCR molecules may share a barcode. A single cell's worth of spiked-in Jurkat TCR RNA was reported detectable even among around 1 million naive CD8 T cells.

In its sample, this clonotype was seen a few times. Its antigen is not yet known. No quality values exist for individual bases; no much larger clone is one base distant. Libraries of naive CD8 T cells were built from about 20,000 to 1,000,000 sorted cells, with 10%, 30% or 50% of the purified RNA used. On a BD FACSAria II, naive CD8 T cells were FACS-sorted as CD8+CD4-CCR7+CD45RA+ and collected into RLT Plus buffer. Detection sensitivity was tested by spiking Jurkat RNA equal to some 11 TCR copies' worth into samples containing 20,000-1,000,000 naive CD8 T cells. Enrichment of CD8 T cells was performed with RosetteSep CD8+ T Cell Enrichment Cocktail and Ficoll-Paque, after which ACK red cell lysis was carried out.

What was sequenced was naive CD8+ T cells from blood, with Jurkat cell RNA spiked in. The cell subset or site label, read with the paper, signifies: FACS-sorted CD8+CD4-CCR7+CD45RA+ naive T cells. The source is a human donor in good health. Some libraries in this study had Jurkat cell RNA spiked in. The V gene is TRBV29-1 and the J gene is TRBJ2-7, and possibly TRBD1, on 6 matching bases. The nucleotide sequence reads as follows: TGCAGCGTTTCGACAGGCGCGGGCGAGCAGTACTTC. This translates into CSVSTGAGEQYF.